The sequence of this TCR beta chain was determined in a study of T cell responses to AZD1222 COVID-19 vaccine. Study results and caveats: Of the AZD1222 recipients, only 5 to 7 were seropositive at baseline. Breadth and depth of Spike-specific TCRs rose after two AZD1222 doses. There were vaccine-associated CD4 TCRs across spike, dominant at 160-218 and 743-854. Mostly white British, mostly female donors; authors suggested clonal diversity may be underestimated.

Note on this clone: Antigen specificity is unknown.

Trimming left V 0 bases short and J 8 bases short, with 13 bases between. CDR1 MNHEY and CDR2 SVGAGI come from the germline V gene. The CDR3 is 14 residues long. Clones were sequenced by immunoSEQ multiplex PCR, and TCRdb holds only the in-frame ones, with some missing. In the table there are tens of thousands of clones, around nine tenths of which are singletons. The sample here was peripheral blood, taken on day 0 of MenACWY control vaccination. V gene TRBV6-5 combines with J gene TRBJ1-2; D not certain. This sequence was found in an adult in good health. CDR3 loop: CASSYSTSAGGYTF. The CDR3 nucleotides are TGTGCCAGCAGTTACTCGACCTCGGCGGGCGGCTACACCTTC.